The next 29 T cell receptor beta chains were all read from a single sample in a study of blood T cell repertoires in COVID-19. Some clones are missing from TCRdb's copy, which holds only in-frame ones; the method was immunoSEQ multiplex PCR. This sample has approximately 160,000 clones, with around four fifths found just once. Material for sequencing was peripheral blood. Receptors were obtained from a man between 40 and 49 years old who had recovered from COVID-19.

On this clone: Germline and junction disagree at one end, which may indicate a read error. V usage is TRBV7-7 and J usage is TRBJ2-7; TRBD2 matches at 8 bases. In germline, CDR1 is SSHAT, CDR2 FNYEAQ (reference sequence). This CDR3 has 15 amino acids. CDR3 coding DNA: TGTGCTAGCAGCCTTGCTCCGGGACTAGTCCACGAGCAGTACTTC. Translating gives CASSLAPGLVHEQYF.

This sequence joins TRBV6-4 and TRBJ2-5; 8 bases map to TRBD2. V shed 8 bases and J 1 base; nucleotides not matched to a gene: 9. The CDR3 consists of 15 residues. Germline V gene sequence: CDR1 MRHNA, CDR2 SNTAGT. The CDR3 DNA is TGTGCCAGCTCAGCCAGCGGGAGTGGCCAAGAGACCCAGTACTTC. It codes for CASSASGSGQETQYF.

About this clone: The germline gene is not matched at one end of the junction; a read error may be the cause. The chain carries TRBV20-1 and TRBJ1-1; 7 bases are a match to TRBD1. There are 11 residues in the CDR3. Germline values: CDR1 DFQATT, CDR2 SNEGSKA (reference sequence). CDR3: CAGTADTEAFF. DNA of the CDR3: TGTGCCGGGACAGCTGACACTGAAGCTTTCTTT.

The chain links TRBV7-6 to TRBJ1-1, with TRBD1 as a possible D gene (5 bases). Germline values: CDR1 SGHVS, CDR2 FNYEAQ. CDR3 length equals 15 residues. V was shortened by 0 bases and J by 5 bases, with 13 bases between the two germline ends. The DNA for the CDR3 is TGTGCCAGCAGCTTAGCGGGGCGCATTGAAACTGAAGCTTTCTTT. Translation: CASSLAGRIETEAFF.

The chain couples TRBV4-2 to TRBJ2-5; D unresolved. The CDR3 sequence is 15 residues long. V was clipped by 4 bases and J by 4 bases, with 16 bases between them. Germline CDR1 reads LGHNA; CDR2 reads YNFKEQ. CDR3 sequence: CASSLVVAGRETQYF. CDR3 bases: TGTGCCAGCAGCCTAGTGGTAGCCGGTAGAGAGACCCAGTACTTC.

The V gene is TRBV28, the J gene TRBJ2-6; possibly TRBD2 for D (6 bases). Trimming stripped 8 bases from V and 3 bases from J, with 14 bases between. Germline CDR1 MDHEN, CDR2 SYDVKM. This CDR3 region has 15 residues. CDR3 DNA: TGTGCCAGCTCTCGGCGGGGCTTTGGGGCCAACGTCCTGACTTTC. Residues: CASSRRGFGANVLTF.

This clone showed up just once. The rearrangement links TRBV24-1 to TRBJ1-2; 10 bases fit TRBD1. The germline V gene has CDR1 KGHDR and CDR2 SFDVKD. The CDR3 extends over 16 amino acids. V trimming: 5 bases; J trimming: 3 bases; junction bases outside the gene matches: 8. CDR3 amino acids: CATSAEDRGQDYGYTF. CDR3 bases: TGTGCCACCAGTGCAGAAGACAGGGGGCAGGACTATGGCTACACCTTC.

In DNA form, the CDR3 reads TGTGCCAGCTCCGGTACCCGAGGGAATTACGAGCAGTACTTC. This encodes CASSGTRGNYEQYF. The chain employs TRBV7-6 and TRBJ2-7; D perhaps matches TRBD2 (5 bases). This CDR3 contains 14 residues. The germline V and J ends were trimmed by 8 bases and 4 bases, with 18 bases remaining between them. CDR1 and CDR2 from the germline V gene are SGHVS and FNYEAQ.

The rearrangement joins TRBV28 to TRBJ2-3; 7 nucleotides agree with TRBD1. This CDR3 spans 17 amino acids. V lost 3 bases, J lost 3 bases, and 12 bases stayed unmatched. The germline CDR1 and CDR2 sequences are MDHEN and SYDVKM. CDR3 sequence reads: CASSFRTGWAGTDTQYF. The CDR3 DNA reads TGTGCCAGCAGTTTTCGGACAGGCTGGGCTGGGACAGATACGCAGTATTTT.

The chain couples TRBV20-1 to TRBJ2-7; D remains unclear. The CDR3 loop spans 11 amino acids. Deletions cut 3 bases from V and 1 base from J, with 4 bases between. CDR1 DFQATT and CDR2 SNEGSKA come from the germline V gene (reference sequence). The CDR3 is CSARSSYEQYF. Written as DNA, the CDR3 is TGCAGTGCTAGGTCATCCTACGAGCAGTACTTC.

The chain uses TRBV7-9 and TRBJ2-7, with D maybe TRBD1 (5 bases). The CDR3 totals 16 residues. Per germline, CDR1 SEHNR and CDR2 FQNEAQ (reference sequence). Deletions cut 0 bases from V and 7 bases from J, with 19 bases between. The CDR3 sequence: CASSLAGLPPLGEQYF. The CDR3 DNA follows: TGTGCCAGCAGCTTAGCGGGGCTACCTCCCCTGGGGGAGCAGTACTTC.

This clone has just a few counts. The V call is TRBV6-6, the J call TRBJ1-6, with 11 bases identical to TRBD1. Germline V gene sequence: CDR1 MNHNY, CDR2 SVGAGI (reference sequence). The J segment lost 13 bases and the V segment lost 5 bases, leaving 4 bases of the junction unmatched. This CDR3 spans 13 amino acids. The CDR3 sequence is CASSGTGGGPLHF. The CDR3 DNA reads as TGTGCCAGCAGTGGGACAGGGGGTGGTCCCCTCCACTTT.

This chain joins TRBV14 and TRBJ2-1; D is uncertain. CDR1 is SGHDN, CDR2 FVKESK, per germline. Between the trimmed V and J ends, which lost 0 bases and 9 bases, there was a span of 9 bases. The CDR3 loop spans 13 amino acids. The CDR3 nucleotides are TGTGCCAGCAGCCAAGAAGTCAGATCTGAGCAGTTCTTC. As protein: CASSQEVRSEQFF.

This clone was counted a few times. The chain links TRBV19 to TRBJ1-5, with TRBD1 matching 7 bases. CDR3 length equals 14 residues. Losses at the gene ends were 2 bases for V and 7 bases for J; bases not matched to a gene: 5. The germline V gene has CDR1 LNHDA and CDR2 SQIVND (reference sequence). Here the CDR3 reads CASSIQGVRQPQHF. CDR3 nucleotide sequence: TGTGCCAGTAGTATACAGGGGGTTCGACAGCCCCAGCATTTT. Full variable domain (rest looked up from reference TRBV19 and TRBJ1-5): DGGITQSPKYLFRKEGQNVTLSCEQNLNHDAMYWYRQDPGQGLRLIYYSQIVNDFQKGDIAEGYSVSREKKESFPLTVTSAQKNPTAFYLCASSIQGVRQPQHFGDGTRLSIL.

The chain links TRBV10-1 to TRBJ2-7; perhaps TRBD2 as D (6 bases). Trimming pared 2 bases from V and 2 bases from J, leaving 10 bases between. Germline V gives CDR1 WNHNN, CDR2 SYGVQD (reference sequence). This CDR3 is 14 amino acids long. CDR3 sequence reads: CASSERAGPYEQYF. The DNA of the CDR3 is TGCGCCAGCAGTGAGCGAGCGGGCCCCTACGAGCAGTACTTC.

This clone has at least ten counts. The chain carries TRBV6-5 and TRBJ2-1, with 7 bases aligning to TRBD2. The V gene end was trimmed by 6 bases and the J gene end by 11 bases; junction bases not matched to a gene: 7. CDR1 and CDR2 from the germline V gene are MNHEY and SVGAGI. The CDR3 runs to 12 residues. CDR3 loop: CASSPGLPQQFF. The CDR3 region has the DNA TGTGCCAGCAGCCCGGGACTACCCCAGCAGTTCTTC.

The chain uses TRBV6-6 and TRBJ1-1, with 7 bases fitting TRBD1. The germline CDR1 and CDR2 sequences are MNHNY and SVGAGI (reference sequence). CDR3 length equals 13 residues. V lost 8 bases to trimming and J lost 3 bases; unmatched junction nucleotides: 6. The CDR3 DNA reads TGTGCCAGCGACAGGGAGCCTTACACTGAAGCTTTCTTT. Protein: CASDREPYTEAFF.

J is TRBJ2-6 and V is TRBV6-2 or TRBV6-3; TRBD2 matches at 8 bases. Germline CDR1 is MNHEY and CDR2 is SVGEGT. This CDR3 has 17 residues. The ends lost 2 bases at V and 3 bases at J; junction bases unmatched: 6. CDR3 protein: CASSYEAGEVGANVLTF. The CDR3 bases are TGTGCCAGCAGTTACGAAGCGGGAGAGGTTGGGGCCAACGTCCTGACTTTC.

The CDR3 region is CASSLAGGSRTDTQYF. DNA of the CDR3: TGCGCCAGCAGCTTGGCAGGGGGTTCGCGCACAGATACGCAGTATTTT. The gene calls are TRBV5-1 and TRBJ2-3, with 7 bases fitting TRBD1. The CDR3 spans 16 residues. Trimming cost V 0 bases and J 1 base; bases outside gene matches: 5. Germline values: CDR1 SGHRS, CDR2 YFSETQ.

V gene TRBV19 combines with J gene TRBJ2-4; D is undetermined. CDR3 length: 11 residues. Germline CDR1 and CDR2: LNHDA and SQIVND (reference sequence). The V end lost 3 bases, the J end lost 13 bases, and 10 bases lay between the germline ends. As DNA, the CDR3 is TGTGCCAGTAGTATCCTGGCAGTACAGTACTTC. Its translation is CASSILAVQYF. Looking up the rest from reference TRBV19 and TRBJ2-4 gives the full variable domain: DGGITQSPKYLFRKEGQNVTLSCEQNLNHDAMYWYRQDPGQGLRLIYYSQIVNDFQKGDIAEGYSVSREKKESFPLTVTSAQKNPTAFYLCASSILAVQYFGAGTRLSVL.

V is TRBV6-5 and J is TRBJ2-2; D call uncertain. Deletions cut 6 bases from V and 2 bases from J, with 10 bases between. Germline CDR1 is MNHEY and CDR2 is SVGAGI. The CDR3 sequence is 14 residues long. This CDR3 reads CASRSGRNTGELFF. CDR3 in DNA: TGTGCCAGCAGAAGTGGCAGAAACACCGGGGAGCTGTTTTTT.

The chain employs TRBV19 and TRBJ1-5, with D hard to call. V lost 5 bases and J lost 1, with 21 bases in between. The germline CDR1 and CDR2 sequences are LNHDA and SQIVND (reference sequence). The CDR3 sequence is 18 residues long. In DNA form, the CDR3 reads TGTGCCAGTAGTGCCCCCGAGGGATCGGTTAGGAGCAATCAGCCCCAGCATTTT. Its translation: CASSAPEGSVRSNQPQHF.

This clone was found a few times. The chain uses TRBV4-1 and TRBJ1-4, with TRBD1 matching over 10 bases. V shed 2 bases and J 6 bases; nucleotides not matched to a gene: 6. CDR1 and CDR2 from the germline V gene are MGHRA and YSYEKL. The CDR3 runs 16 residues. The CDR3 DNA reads TGCGCCAGCAGCCAATTACGCGGGACAGGGGATGAAAAACTGTTTTTT. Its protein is CASSQLRGTGDEKLFF.

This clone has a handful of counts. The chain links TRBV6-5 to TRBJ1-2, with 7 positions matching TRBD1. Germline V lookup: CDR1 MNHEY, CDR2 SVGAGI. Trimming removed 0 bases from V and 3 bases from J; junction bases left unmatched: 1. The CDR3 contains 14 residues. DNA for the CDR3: TGTGCCAGCAGTTACTCCGGGACAGACTATGGCTACACCTTC. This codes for CASSYSGTDYGYTF.

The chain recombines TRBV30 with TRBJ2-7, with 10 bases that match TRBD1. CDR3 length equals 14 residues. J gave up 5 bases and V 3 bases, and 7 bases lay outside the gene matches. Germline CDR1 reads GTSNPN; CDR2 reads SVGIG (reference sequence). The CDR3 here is CAWRTGTGDDEQYF. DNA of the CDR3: TGTGCCTGGAGAACCGGGACAGGGGATGACGAGCAGTACTTC.

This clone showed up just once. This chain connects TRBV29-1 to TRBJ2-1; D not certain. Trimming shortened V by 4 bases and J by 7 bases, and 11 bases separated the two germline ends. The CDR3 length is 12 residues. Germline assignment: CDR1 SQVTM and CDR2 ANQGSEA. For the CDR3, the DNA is TGCAGCGTTGTGGTAGCCCTTAATGAGCAGTTCTTC. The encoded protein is CSVVVALNEQFF.

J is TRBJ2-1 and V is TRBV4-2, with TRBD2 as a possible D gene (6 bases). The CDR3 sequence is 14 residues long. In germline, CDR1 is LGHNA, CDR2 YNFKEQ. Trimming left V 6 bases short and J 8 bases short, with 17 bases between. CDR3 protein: CASRDGRERHEQFF. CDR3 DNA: TGTGCCAGCAGAGATGGCCGGGAGAGGCATGAGCAGTTCTTC.

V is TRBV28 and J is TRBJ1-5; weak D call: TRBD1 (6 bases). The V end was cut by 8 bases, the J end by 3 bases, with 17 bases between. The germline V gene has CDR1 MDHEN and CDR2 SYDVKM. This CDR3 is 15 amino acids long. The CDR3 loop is CASVPPGTNNQPQHF. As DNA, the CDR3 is TGTGCCAGCGTGCCCCCGGGGACAAACAATCAGCCCCAGCATTTT.

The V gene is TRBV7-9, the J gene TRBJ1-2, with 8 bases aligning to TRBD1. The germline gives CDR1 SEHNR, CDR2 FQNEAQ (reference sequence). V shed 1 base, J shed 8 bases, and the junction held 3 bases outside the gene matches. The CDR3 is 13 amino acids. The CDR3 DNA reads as TGTGCCAGCAGCTTAGAAACAGGGGGAGGCTACACCTTC. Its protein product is CASSLETGGGYTF.